Following are 15 T cell receptor beta chains from one sample sequenced in a study of blood T cells in healthy people across ages. PCR was performed a second time for roughly 7 to 11 cycles using a sample-barcoded 5' primer and a J-beta primer mix. TCRdb re-called the 5' RACE reads with MiXCR, one entry per CDR3 protein. The sample yields 750,000 to 950,000 distinct CDR3 sequences, about a quarter seen once. These data were also reused for a study on T cells of mothers and their children.

Sequencing was performed on blood. The receptors originated from a boy younger than 18 in good health.

This clonotype was recorded many times. The V call is TRBV12-3 or TRBV12-4, the J call TRBJ2-1; D possibly corresponds to TRBD2 (7 bases). CDR3 size: 12 residues. Trimming left V 6 bases short and J 6 bases short, with 9 bases between. The CDR3 loop is CASRRGGNEQFF. CDR3 nucleotides: TGTGCCAGCAGGAGGGGGGGCAATGAGCAGTTCTTC.

This clonotype was seen a handful of times. V is TRBV28 and J is TRBJ1-2; TRBD1 is a possible D gene (5 bases). The germline CDR1 and CDR2 sequences are MDHEN and SYDVKM. V was cut by 2 bases and J by 1 base, with 11 bases left in between. This CDR3 has 15 amino acids. The CDR3 spells CASSLGWGSNYGYTF. The CDR3 DNA is TGTGCCAGCAGTTTAGGGTGGGGGAGTAACTATGGCTACACCTTC.

The chain recombines TRBV7-6 with TRBJ1-1; D may be TRBD1 (5 bases). CDR1 and CDR2 (germline): SGHVS, FNYEAQ. V dropped 5 bases and J dropped 3 bases, with 13 bases sitting between them. The CDR3 is 14 amino acids. The CDR3: CASSPGPRDTEAFF. CDR3 DNA: TGTGCCAGCAGCCCAGGACCCAGGGACACTGAAGCTTTCTTT.

The chain combines TRBV5-1 with TRBJ2-7; D perhaps matches TRBD1 (7 bases). Trimming cost V 0 bases and J 6 bases, with 19 bases left between them. CDR1 and CDR2 from the germline V gene are SGHRS and YFSETQ. There are 16 residues in the CDR3. This chain's CDR3 is CASSLDPAGGHSEQYF. Written as DNA, the CDR3 is TGCGCCAGCAGCTTGGATCCAGCAGGGGGGCACAGCGAGCAGTACTTC. Full variable domain (missing parts from reference TRBV5-1 and TRBJ2-7): KAGVTQTPRYLIKTRGQQVTLSCSPISGHRSVSWYQQTPGQGLQFLFEYFSETQRNKGNFPGRFSGRQFSNSRSEMNVSTLELGDSALYLCASSLDPAGGHSEQYFGPGTRLTVT.

The chain is built from TRBV20-1 and TRBJ1-2, with a weak D call TRBD1 (6 bases). Trimming took off 0 bases at V and 6 bases at J, with 17 bases between the two ends. Germline V gives CDR1 DFQATT, CDR2 SNEGSKA (reference sequence). The CDR3 spans 15 residues. CDR3 DNA: TGCAGTGCTAGAGACTATACAGGGACGGTTCATGGCTACACCTTC. Translated: CSARDYTGTVHGYTF.

The rearrangement links TRBV28 to TRBJ1-1, with 7 bases aligning to TRBD1. J lost 4 bases, V lost 6 bases, and 8 bases had no gene match. The CDR3 covers 14 residues. The germline V gene has CDR1 MDHEN and CDR2 SYDVKM. The CDR3 reads CASRSRTGATEAFF. For the CDR3, the DNA is TGTGCCAGCAGGAGCCGGACAGGAGCCACTGAAGCTTTCTTT.

V gene TRBV20-1 combines with J gene TRBJ2-5, with 13 bases fitting TRBD2. Germline CDR1 reads DFQATT; CDR2 reads SNEGSKA (reference sequence). The CDR3 is 16 amino acids. J was trimmed by 2 bases and V by 3 bases; bases with no gene match: 6. The chain's CDR3 is CSASETSGGMQETQYF. CDR3 in DNA: TGCAGTGCTAGTGAGACTAGCGGGGGGATGCAAGAGACCCAGTACTTC.

This clonotype was counted a few times. The chain joins TRBV10-2 to TRBJ2-2, with TRBD1 identical over 8 bases. This CDR3 region has 15 residues. Germline-derived CDR1 and CDR2 are WSHSY and SAAADI. V shed 6 bases and J 4 bases; nucleotides not matched to a gene: 7. The CDR3 loop is CASRTGVGGTGELFF. The CDR3 nucleotides are TGCGCCAGCAGGACAGGGGTCGGCGGCACCGGGGAGCTGTTTTTT.

The sample holds a few counts of this clonotype. The chain recombines TRBV10-3 with TRBJ2-7; D is tentatively TRBD1 or TRBD2 (7 bases each). CDR1 is ENHRY and CDR2 is SYGVKD in the germline V gene. The CDR3 is made up of 14 amino acids. Trimming cost V 4 bases and J 0 bases, with 10 bases left between them. The CDR3 DNA is TGTGCCATCAGTGCAGGGGGGGCCTCCTACGAGCAGTACTTC. Protein product: CAISAGGASYEQYF.

J is TRBJ2-1 and V is TRBV20-1; TRBD2 matches at 7 bases. The V gene end was trimmed by 5 bases and the J gene end by 8 bases; junction bases not matched to a gene: 18. CDR1 and CDR2 (germline): DFQATT, SNEGSKA (reference sequence). There are 16 residues in the CDR3. CDR3 loop: CSASGGEPASTDEQFF. DNA for the CDR3: TGCAGTGCTTCTGGGGGGGAACCTGCTAGCACCGATGAGCAGTTCTTC.

This clonotype was detected a few times. The chain uses TRBV20-1 and TRBJ2-7; 7 bases agree with TRBD1. The CDR3 is made up of 14 amino acids. The V and J ends lost 0 bases and 6 bases, in that order; junction bases with no gene match: 8. From germline, CDR1 is DFQATT and CDR2 SNEGSKA (reference sequence). The CDR3 loop is CSARDRDRGAEQYF. Here the CDR3 DNA reads TGCAGTGCTAGAGATAGGGACAGAGGCGCCGAGCAGTACTTC.

This chain connects TRBV20-1 to TRBJ1-1; no clear D gene. Trimming took off 3 bases at V and 5 bases at J, with 7 bases between the two ends. The germline gives CDR1 DFQATT, CDR2 SNEGSKA (reference sequence). This CDR3 comprises 11 residues. This CDR3 reads CSASKDTEAFF. The DNA for the CDR3 is TGCAGTGCTAGTAAGGATACTGAAGCTTTCTTT.

The genes are TRBV28 and TRBJ2-5; D not certain. The J call may be mistaken, given a closer DNA end match to TRBJ2-7. The CDR3 runs 14 residues. Germline values: CDR1 MDHEN, CDR2 SYDVKM. CDR3 loop: CASTQSTQVDEQYF. The CDR3 DNA reads TGTGCCAGCACCCAGTCCACGCAGGTCGACGAGCAGTACTTC.

This clonotype was counted only a few times. The V and J genes are TRBV9 and TRBJ2-1, with TRBD2 identical over 14 bases. Trimming took 2 bases from V and 5 from J; bases not matched to a gene: 3. This CDR3 region has 16 residues. From germline, CDR1 is SGDLS and CDR2 YYNGEE. Here the CDR3 DNA reads TGTGCCAGCAGCGTCGGGACTAGCGGGGGAGACAATGAGCAGTTCTTC. It yields the protein CASSVGTSGGDNEQFF.

This clonotype was detected many times. V is TRBV2 and J is TRBJ2-7, with 8 bases that match TRBD1. The CDR3 has 17 residues. V shed 8 bases and J 3 bases; nucleotides not matched to a gene: 18. Germline V gene lookup returns CDR1 SNHLY and CDR2 FYNNEI. The chain's CDR3 is CASSARASGTGVYEQYF. The CDR3 DNA follows: TGTGCCAGCTCGGCAAGAGCCTCCGGGACAGGTGTCTACGAGCAGTACTTC.